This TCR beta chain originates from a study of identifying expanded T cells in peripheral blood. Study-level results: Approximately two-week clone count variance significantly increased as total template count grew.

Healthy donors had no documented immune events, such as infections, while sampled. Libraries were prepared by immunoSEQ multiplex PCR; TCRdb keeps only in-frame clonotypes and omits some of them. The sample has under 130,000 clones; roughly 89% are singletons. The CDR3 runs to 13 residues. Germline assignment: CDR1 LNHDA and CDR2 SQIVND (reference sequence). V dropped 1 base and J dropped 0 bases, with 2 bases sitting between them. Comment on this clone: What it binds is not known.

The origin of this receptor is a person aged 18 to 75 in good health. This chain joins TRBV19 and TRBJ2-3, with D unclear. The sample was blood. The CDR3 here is CASSIASTDTQYF. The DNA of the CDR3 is TGTGCCAGTAGTATAGCCAGCACAGATACGCAGTATTTT.